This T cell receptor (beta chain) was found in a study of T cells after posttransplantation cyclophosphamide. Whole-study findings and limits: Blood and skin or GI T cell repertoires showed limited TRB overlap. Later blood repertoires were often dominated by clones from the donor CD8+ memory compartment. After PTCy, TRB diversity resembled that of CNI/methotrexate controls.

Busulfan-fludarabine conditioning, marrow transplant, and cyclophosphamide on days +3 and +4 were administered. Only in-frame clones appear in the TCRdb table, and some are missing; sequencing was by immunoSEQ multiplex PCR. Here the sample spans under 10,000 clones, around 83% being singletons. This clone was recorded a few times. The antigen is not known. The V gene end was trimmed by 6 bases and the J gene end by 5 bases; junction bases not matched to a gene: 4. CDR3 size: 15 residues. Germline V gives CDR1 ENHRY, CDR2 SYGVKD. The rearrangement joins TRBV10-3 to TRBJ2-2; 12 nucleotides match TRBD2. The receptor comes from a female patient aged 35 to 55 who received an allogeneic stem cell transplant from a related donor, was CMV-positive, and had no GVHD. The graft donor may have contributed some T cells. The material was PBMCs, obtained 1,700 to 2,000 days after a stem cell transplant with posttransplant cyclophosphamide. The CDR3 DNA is TGTGCCATCAGGAGACTAGCGGGGGCGACCGGGGAGCTGTTTTTT. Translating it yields CAIRRLAGATGELFF.